The clone carrying this T cell receptor beta chain appeared a few times. This may stem from a read error, because a much larger clone lies one nucleotide away. The sample is drawn from a study of tumor-infiltrating lymphocytes in primary liver carcinoma. The CDR3 has 14 residues. CDR1 and CDR2 (germline): WSHSY, SAAADI. The authors made TCR beta cDNA from approximately 500 ng total RNA with a constant-region primer. Three nested multiplex PCR rounds of slightly modified ARM-PCR generated TCR beta libraries. The opening two PCR rounds, around 9 cycles each, paired TRBV1-TRBV30 forward primers with a C-beta reverse primer. TCRdb fed the multiplex PCR reads into MiXCR, producing one record per CDR3 protein. In the table there are fewer than 25,000 distinct CDR3 sequences, about 65% of which are singletons. Co-extracting RNA and DNA was done with roughly 17-32 mg of unsorted bulk tissue as input.

The receptor comes from a middle-aged man with primary liver carcinoma and hepatitis B virus infection. The chain carries TRBV10-2 and TRBJ1-1; D is uncertain. Sequenced sample: liver tumor tissue from sampling region 1. Subset in this sample: tumor region T1, superior pole. CDR3 sequence reads: CASGESKAGTEAFF. The DNA for the CDR3 is TGCGCCAGCGGTGAGTCGAAGGCGGGCACTGAAGCTTTCTTT.